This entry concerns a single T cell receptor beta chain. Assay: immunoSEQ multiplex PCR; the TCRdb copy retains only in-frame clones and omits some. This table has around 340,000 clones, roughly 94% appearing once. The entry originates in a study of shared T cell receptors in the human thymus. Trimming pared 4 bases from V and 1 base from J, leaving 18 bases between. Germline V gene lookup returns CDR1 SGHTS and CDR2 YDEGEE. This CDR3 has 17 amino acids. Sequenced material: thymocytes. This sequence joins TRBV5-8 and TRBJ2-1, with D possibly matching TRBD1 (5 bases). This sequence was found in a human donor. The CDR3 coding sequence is TGTGCCAGCAGCAGGGGAAATAGGGTCGATTCCTACAATGAGCAGTTCTTC. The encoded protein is CASSRGNRVDSYNEQFF.